This T cell receptor (beta chain) was captured in a study of blood T cell repertoires in COVID-19. Across the whole study: Collection of acute and convalescent COVID-19 samples took place in the United States, Italy and Spain. Sources were T cells, B-cell-depleted T cells, or PBMCs; the material itself was cDNA or gDNA.

The CDR3 length is 16 residues. Germline trimming cut 5 bases from V and 0 bases from J; bases unmatched to any gene: 5. Germline V CDR1 and CDR2: SGHNT, YENEEA. Per the original data handling: Amplification with reference gene primers provided the estimates of nucleated cell counts. The method was immunoSEQ multiplex PCR; TCRdb's version includes in-frame clones alone and lacks a portion of them. V and J calls and clone size are those listed in that table; D and trimming were worked out from the DNA. The sample has around 93,000 clones; 80% to 85% are singletons. This receptor was obtained from a man aged 60 to 69 with acute or convalescent COVID-19. The sequenced material came from peripheral blood. This chain connects TRBV11-3 to TRBJ2-1, with TRBD1 matching 9 bases. The CDR3 reads CASSQPGQGSYNEQFF. The CDR3 DNA reads TGTGCCAGCAGCCAACCGGGACAGGGCTCCTACAATGAGCAGTTCTTC.